This T cell receptor beta chain was documented in a study of blood T cell repertoires in COVID-19. This clone appeared a few times. The germline V gene encodes CDR1 LNHDA and CDR2 SQIVND (reference sequence). The CDR3 loop spans 13 amino acids. The V end was cut by 4 bases, the J end by 2 bases, with 6 bases between. TCRdb's copy holds only in-frame clones and misses some; the assay was immunoSEQ multiplex PCR. The sample includes around 200,000 clones, roughly 90% of them seen just once. This chain uses TRBV19 with TRBJ1-5; D not resolved. This TCR derives from a woman aged 45 to 65 with acute or convalescent COVID-19. The sample comprised peripheral blood. DNA for the CDR3: TGTGCCAGTAGTACTACCGGCAATCAGCCCCAGCATTTT. Protein sequence: CASSTTGNQPQHF.